This TCR beta chain appears in the sequencing data of a study of cytomegalovirus exposure and HLA in healthy donors (dated by TCRdb to 2015 to 2018). Regarding the study in general: The 650 to 750 repertoires of the first cohort and the 110 or so validation repertoires were produced on the same platform, according to a later analysis. The study aimed to test whether signatures of past pathogen exposure could be identified by cataloging public T cell receptors. In addition to the first cohort of about 650 subjects, a separate validation cohort of approximately 130 different subjects was used. The study combined high-throughput TCR immunosequencing, statistical association of individual TCRs with disease status, and machine learning to predict cytomegalovirus infection status.

Study-level results and caveats: In vitro tests confirmed that a few of the cytomegalovirus-associated TCR beta chains recognize cytomegalovirus antigens. The classifier was reported to diagnose cytomegalovirus status with high specificity and sensitivity in both the original cohort and the validation cohort. The authors suggested that the approach could potentially be generalized to other disease states and immunological phenotypes. A later analysis had no HLA typing for the validation cohort, so co-occurrence there was scored across all 130 or so repertoires. Across donors, most TCR sequences were observed very rarely, whereas some public TCRs were present in many individuals. In the study, approximately 160 TCR beta chains were listed as associated with cytomegalovirus. In a later analysis, TCRs clustered in the first cohort were found to also tend to co-occur in the 120 or so validation repertoires, with approximately 94% of cluster scores above 0.

Donors formed part of the validation cohort, which comprised about 130 subjects and was distinct from the first cohort of 666 subjects. The CDR3 measures 13 amino acids from cysteine to phenylalanine. The sequence is cut down to CDR3 DNA, 39 bases in frame from base 1. Between the V and J ends, shortened by 7 bases and 9 bases respectively, the junction contains 16 bases. From the germline V gene, CDR1 is SNHLY and CDR2 is FYNNEI. Concerning this clone: Its antigen is still unknown. Base qualities are not at hand, and no much larger clone is one base apart.

The receptor library was made with the immunoSEQ multiplex PCR assay. Per the source publication's procedure: A statistical classification framework was built to diagnose cytomegalovirus status from the catalog of TCR beta chain sequences. TCRdb retrieved this table from immuneACCESS and kept in-frame rearrangements only. Not all clones are present; in checked studies, unresolved V genes account for under half, and no reason is known for the remainder. Clonal size and the V and J genes are those of that table, whereas D and trimming came from the DNA. Across this sample there are 200,000 or so clones, with roughly 82% seen only once. Over 10% of the sample goes to the ten largest clones.

Sequencing was done on a sample of PBMCs. The sequence was obtained from a woman aged 25-40 years in good health and CMV-seropositive. The rearrangement joined TRBV2 to TRBJ2-1; possibly the D gene is TRBD1, per 5 matching bases. CDR3 loop: CASTSTRQSEQFF. The DNA is TGTGCCAGCACCTCCACCCGACAGTCTGAGCAGTTCTTC.